This T cell receptor (beta chain) originates from a study of CD8 T cells in ankylosing spondylitis. In making TCR beta libraries, quantitative 5'-RACE with molecular barcodes was used. TCRdb fed the 5' RACE reads into MiXCR, producing one record per CDR3 protein. The table lists approximately 250,000 distinct CDR3 sequences, 30% to 40% of them singletons. The V gene lost 0 bases and the J gene lost 1 base, with 15 bases spanning the gap. The CDR3 length is 17 residues. Germline V gene lookup returns CDR1 DFQATT and CDR2 SNEGSKA (reference sequence). Broader study findings: Peripheral blood held disease-linked clones only at relatively low frequency, and these were CD8+.

Remarks on this clonotype: Its antigen is unknown.

The sample consisted of blood, either unsorted or a sorted T cell fraction (not recorded which). The V gene is TRBV20-1, the J gene TRBJ2-2, with a possible D match to TRBD2 (7 bases). The clonotype originates from a male donor with ankylosing spondylitis or in good health (not recorded which). The CDR3 sequence is CSAREEWRGLNTGELFF. CDR3 coding DNA: TGCAGTGCTAGAGAAGAGTGGCGGGGGCTGAACACCGGGGAGCTGTTTTTT.